The 9 T cell receptor beta chains below all came from one sample that was sequenced in a study of blood T cell repertoires in COVID-19. The repertoire was sequenced with immunoSEQ multiplex PCR; TCRdb's copy has only in-frame clones and lacks some. Of approximately 320,000 clones listed, roughly nine tenths are singletons. The sequenced material came from PBMCs or T cells enriched from blood (not recorded which). The receptors here all came from a man in his sixties who had recovered from COVID-19.

The V and J genes are TRBV2 and TRBJ1-4; possible D gene TRBD1, 5 bases. CDR1 and CDR2 (germline): SNHLY, FYNNEI. The CDR3 runs 11 residues. Trimming pared 7 bases from V and 5 bases from J, leaving 5 bases between. The chain's CDR3 is CASTGNEKLFF. CDR3 bases: TGTGCCAGCACAGGGAATGAAAAACTGTTTTTT.

The rearrangement links TRBV12-3 or TRBV12-4 to TRBJ2-5; TRBD2 is a possible D gene (6 bases). Trimming left V 4 bases short and J 7 bases short, with 13 bases between. This CDR3 comprises 13 residues. The CDR3 coding sequence is TGTGCCAGCAGTTCTAGCGTCCGGGCGACCCAGTACTTC. Protein product: CASSSSVRATQYF.

The V call is TRBV4-1, the J call TRBJ1-4; TRBD1 matches 7 bases. Trimming removed 3 bases from V and 5 bases from J; junction bases left unmatched: 9. This CDR3 has 16 residues. CDR1 MGHRA and CDR2 YSYEKL come from the germline V gene. In nucleotides, the CDR3 is TGCGCCAGCAGCCACGGACAGGTTCTCGAGAATGAAAAACTGTTTTTT. Translated, it gives CASSHGQVLENEKLFF.

This chain connects TRBV14 to TRBJ1-6; possible D gene TRBD1, 6 bases. Germline V gene lookup returns CDR1 SGHDN and CDR2 FVKESK. Deletions cut 5 bases from V and 7 bases from J, with 9 bases between. This CDR3 region has 13 residues. This chain's CDR3 is CASSIQGNSPLHF. The CDR3 DNA sequence: TGTGCCAGCAGCATACAGGGAAATTCACCCCTCCACTTT.

This rearrangement joins TRBV19 to TRBJ1-1; 7 bases fit TRBD1. V dropped 5 bases and J dropped 4; count of bases not matched to a gene: 4. Per germline, CDR1 LNHDA and CDR2 SQIVND (reference sequence). The CDR3 has 13 amino acids. Here the CDR3 DNA reads TGTGCCAGTAGTTCTAACAGGGGCACTGAAGCTTTCTTT. Its translation: CASSSNRGTEAFF.

This clone was observed once. The V call is TRBV9, the J call TRBJ2-3; no clear D gene. This CDR3 has 12 residues. V was clipped by 3 bases and J by 5 bases, with 7 bases between them. Germline V gives CDR1 SGDLS, CDR2 YYNGEE. The CDR3 DNA sequence: TGTGCCAGCAGCGGAGTGTTAGATACGCAGTATTTT. Translation gives CASSGVLDTQYF.

This chain joins TRBV5-6 and TRBJ2-1, with a tentative D call TRBD2 (6 bases). CDR1 SGHDT and CDR2 YYEEEE come from the germline V gene. V was shortened by 7 bases and J by 7 bases, with 24 bases between the two germline ends. This CDR3 has 16 residues. The CDR3: CASSRYRGEVVNEQFF. The CDR3 DNA reads as TGTGCCAGCTCTCGCTACCGAGGGGAGGTCGTAAATGAGCAGTTCTTC.

This chain links TRBV7-8 with TRBJ1-1; 7 bases line up with TRBD1. The germline V gene has CDR1 SGHVS and CDR2 FQNEAQ. The V gene end was trimmed by 4 bases and the J gene end by 1 base; junction bases not matched to a gene: 6. This CDR3 has 15 amino acids. The CDR3 coding sequence is TGTGCCAGCAGCTCAGCCAGGGGGGCGAACACTGAAGCTTTCTTT. It specifies CASSSARGANTEAFF. Full variable domain (remainder filled in from reference TRBV7-8 and TRBJ1-1): GAGVSQSPRYKVAKRGQDVALRCDPISGHVSLFWYQQALGQGPEFLTYFQNEAQLDKSGLPSDRFFAERPEGSVSTLKIQRTQQEDSAVYLCASSSARGANTEAFFGQGTRLTVV.

The chain joins TRBV25-1 to TRBJ2-5, with TRBD2 matching over 8 bases. The CDR3 runs 16 residues. J gave up 5 bases and V 1 base, and 9 bases lay outside the gene matches. Germline V gene data show CDR1 as MGHDK and CDR2 as SYGVNS. The CDR3: CASSEFAGGHRETQYF. DNA of the CDR3: TGTGCCAGCAGTGAATTTGCGGGAGGACATAGGGAGACCCAGTACTTC.